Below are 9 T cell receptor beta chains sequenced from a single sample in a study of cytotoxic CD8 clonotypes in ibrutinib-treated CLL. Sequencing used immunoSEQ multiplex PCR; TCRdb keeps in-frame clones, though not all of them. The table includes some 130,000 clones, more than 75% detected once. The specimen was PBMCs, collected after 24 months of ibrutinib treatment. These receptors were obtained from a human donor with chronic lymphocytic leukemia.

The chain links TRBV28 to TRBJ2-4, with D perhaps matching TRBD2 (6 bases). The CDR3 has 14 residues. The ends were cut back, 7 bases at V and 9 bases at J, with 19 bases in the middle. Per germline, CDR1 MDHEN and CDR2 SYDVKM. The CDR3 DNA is TGTGCCAGCACTCCCGCTGGGGGGTCGGGCATTCAGTACTTC. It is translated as CASTPAGGSGIQYF.

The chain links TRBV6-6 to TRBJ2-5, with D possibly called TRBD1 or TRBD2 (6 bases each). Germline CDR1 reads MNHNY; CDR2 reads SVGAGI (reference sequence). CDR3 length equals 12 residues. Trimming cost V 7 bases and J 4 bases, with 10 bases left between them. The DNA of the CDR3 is TGTGCCAGCAAACAGGGAGGAGAGACCCAGTACTTC. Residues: CASKQGGETQYF.

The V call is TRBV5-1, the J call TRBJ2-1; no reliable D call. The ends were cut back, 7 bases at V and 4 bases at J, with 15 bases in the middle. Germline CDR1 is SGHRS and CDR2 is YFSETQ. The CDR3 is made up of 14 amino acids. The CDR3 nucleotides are TGCGCCAGCGCTAAGGACCCCCCATACAATGAGCAGTTCTTC. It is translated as CASAKDPPYNEQFF.

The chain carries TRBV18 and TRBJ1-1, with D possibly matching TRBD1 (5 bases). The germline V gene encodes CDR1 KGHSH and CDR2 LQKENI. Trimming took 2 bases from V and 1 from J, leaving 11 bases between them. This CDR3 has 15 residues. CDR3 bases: TGTGCCAGCTCACCAACGGGGGTGTGGAACACTGAAGCTTTCTTT. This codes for CASSPTGVWNTEAFF. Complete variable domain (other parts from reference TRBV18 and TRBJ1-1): NAGVMQNPRHLVRRRGQEARLRCSPMKGHSHVYWYRQLPEEGLKFMVYLQKENIIDESGMPKERFSAEFPKEGPSILRIQQVVRGDSAAYFCASSPTGVWNTEAFFGQGTRLTVV.

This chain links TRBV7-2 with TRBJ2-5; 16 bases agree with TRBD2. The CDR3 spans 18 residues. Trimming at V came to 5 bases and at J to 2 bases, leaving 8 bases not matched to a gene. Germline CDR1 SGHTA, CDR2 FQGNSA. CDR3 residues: CASSLGTSGRGGQETQYF. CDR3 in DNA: TGTGCCAGCAGCCTCGGGACTAGCGGGAGGGGAGGACAAGAGACCCAGTACTTC.

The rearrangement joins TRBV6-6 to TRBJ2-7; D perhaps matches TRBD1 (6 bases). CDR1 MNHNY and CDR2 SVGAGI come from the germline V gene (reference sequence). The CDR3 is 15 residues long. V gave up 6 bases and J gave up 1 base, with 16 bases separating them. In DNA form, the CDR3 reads TGTGCCAGCAGCCCTTACTCCGACAGGTCCTACGAGCAGTACTTC. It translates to CASSPYSDRSYEQYF.

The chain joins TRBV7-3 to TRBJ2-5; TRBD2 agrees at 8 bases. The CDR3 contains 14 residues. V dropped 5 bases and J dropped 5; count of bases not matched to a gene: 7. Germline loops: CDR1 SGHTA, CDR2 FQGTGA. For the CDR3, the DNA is TGTGCCAGCAGCGCGGGGGGCCAGTCGGAGACCCAGTACTTC. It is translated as CASSAGGQSETQYF.

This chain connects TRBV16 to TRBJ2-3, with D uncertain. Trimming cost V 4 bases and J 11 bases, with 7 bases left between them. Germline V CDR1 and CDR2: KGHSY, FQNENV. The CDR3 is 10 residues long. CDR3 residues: CASSRSEQYF. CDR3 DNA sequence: TGTGCCAGCAGCCGCTCGGAGCAGTATTTT. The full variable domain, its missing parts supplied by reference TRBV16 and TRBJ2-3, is GEEVAQTPKHLVRGEGQKAKLYCAPIKGHSYVFWYQQVLKNEFKFLISFQNENVFDETGMPKERFSAKCLPNSPCSLEIQATKLEDSAVYFCASSRSEQYFGPGTRLTVL.

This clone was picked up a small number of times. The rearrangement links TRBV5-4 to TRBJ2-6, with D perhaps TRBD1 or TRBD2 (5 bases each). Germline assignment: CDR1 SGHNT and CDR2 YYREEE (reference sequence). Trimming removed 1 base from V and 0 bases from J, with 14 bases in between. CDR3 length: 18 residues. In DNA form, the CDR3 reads TGTGCCAGCAGCTTGACGGGGCCCTACCGCTCTGGGGCCAACGTCCTGACTTTC. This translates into CASSLTGPYRSGANVLTF.